This TCR beta chain was captured by sequencing in a study of blood T cell repertoires in COVID-19. Assay: immunoSEQ multiplex PCR; the TCRdb copy retains only in-frame clones and omits some. The table includes under 200,000 clones, more than 85% detected once. This TCR was recovered from a man between 45 and 60 years old with acute or convalescent COVID-19. The sample consisted of peripheral blood.

Here the CDR3 reads CATTKGTGRTTLNTEAFF. The CDR3 region has the DNA TGTGCCACCACCAAAGGGACAGGGCGGACTACGTTGAACACTGAAGCTTTCTTT. The V and J genes are TRBV24-1 and TRBJ1-1; 9 bases are a match to TRBD1. Per germline, CDR1 KGHDR and CDR2 SFDVKD. Trimming at V came to 8 bases and at J to 0 bases, leaving 15 bases not matched to a gene. CDR3 length equals 18 residues.